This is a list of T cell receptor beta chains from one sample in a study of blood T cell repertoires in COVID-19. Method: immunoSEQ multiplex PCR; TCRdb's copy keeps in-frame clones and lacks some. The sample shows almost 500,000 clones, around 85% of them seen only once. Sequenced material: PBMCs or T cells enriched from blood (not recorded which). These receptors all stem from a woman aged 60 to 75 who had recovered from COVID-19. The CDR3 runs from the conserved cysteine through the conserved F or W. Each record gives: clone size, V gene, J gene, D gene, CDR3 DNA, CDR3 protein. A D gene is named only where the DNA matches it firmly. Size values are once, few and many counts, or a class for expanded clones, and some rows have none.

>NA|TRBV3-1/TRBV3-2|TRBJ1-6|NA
TGTGCCAGCAGCCCGATGTGGGGGGATTCACCCCTCCACTTT
CASSPMWGDSPLHF
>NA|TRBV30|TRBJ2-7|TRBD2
TGTGCCTGGAGTCCAAGAGGACTAGGGTACGAGCAGTACTTC
CAWSPRGLGYEQYF
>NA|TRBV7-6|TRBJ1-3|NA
TGTGCCAGCAGCTCAGAGAAAGACAGAGCTGGAAACACCATATATTTT
CASSSEKDRAGNTIYF
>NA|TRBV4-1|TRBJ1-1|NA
TGCGCCAGCAGCCTAGTACAGGGTACAGCTTTCTTT
CASSLVQGTAFF
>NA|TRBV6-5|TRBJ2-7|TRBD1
TGTGCCAGCAGCTGGACAGGGGGCAACGAGCAGTACTTC
CASSWTGGNEQYF
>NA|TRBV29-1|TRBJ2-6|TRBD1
TGCAGCGTTGGTGGACAGGGACCCTCTGGGGCCAACGTCCTGACTTTC
CSVGGQGPSGANVLTF
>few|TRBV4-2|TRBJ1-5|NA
TGTGCCAGCAGCCAAGATCTAAGAGGTAGGCCCCAGCATTTT
CASSQDLRGRPQHF
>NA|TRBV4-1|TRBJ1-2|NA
TGCGCCAGCAGCCAAGATGGCGGACTCTTGGGCTACACCTTC
CASSQDGGLLGYTF
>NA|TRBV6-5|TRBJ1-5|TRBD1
TGTGCCAGCAGTACCACCGGGACAGGGAATCAGCCCCAGCATTTT
CASSTTGTGNQPQHF
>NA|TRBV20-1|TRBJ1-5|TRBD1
TGCAGTGCTAGTTTGGTGACAGGGGGCAACCCCCAGCATTTT
CSASLVTGGNPQHF
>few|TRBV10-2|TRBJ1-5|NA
TGCGCCAGCATGAGGGCGGGGACGGATAGCAATCAGCCCCAGCATTTT
CASMRAGTDSNQPQHF
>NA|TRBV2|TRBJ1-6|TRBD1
TGTGCCAGCAGAGAGACAGGGGATAATTCACCCCTCCACTTT
CASRETGDNSPLHF
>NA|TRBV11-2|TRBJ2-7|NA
TGTGCCAGCAGCTCAGAGCTGGGGGCCTCCTACGAGCAGTACTTC
CASSSELGASYEQYF
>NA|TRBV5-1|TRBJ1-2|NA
TGCGCCAGCAGCTTGGCAGGGGAAGGCTACACCTTC
CASSLAGEGYTF
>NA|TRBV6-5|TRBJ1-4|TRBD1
TGTGCCAGCAGTTGGACAGGAAATAATGAAAAACTGTTTTTT
CASSWTGNNEKLFF
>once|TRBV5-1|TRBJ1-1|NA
TGCGCCAGCAGCCAAAGTGGACGGGGGAACACTGAAGCTTTCTTT
CASSQSGRGNTEAFF
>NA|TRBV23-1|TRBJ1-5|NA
TGCGCCAGCAGTCGAGCGACGGATCTCTTGTATAGCAATCAGCCCCAGCATTTT
CASSRATDLLYSNQPQHF
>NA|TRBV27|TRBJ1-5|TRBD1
TGTGCCAGCTCGAGAGGGGACAGGAAATATCAGCCCCAGCATTTT
CASSRGDRKYQPQHF
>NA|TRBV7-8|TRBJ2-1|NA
TGTGCCAGCAGCCGTACAAAGCCCGGGAATGAGCAGTTCTTC
CASSRTKPGNEQFF
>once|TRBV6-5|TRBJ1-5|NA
TGTGCCAGCAGCCACCAGAATCAGCCCCAGCATTTT
CASSHQNQPQHF
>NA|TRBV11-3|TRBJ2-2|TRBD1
TGTGCCAGCAGCCTTGGACAGGGGAGAACCGGGGAGCTGTTTTTT
CASSLGQGRTGELFF
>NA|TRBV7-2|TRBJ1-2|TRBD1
TGTGCCAGCAGCTTAGGTGGGAGGACAGGCTATTATGGCTACACCTTC
CASSLGGRTGYYGYTF
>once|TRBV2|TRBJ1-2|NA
TGTGCCAGCAGTGGGACAGCAACCCTGGGAGGCTACACCTTC
CASSGTATLGGYTF
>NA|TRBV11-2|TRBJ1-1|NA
TGTGCCAGCCTAGGGGGAGGGACTGAAGCTTTCTTT
CASLGGGTEAFF
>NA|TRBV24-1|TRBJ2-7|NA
TGTGCCACCAGTGACCCGACAATCTACGAGCAGTACTTC
CATSDPTIYEQYF
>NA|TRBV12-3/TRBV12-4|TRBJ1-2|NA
TGTGCCAGCAGTGGCACCCAGAACTATGGCTACACCTTC
CASSGTQNYGYTF
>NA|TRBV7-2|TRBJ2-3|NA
TGTGCCAGCAGCTTAGGGCCAGCGATAGATACGCAGTATTTT
CASSLGPAIDTQYF
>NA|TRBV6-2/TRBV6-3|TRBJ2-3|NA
TGTGCCAGCAGTTATTTCCGGGGGAGCACAGATACGCAGTATTTT
CASSYFRGSTDTQYF
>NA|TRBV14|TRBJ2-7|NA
TGTGCCAGCAGCCAAGTAGCTTTTTACGAGCAGTACTTC
CASSQVAFYEQYF
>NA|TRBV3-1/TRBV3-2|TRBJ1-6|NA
TGTGCCAGCAGCCCAACTAGCGCTAATTCACCCCTCCACTTT
CASSPTSANSPLHF
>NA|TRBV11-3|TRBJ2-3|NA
TGTGCCAGCAGCGCCACGGGGACAGATACGCAGTATTTT
CASSATGTDTQYF
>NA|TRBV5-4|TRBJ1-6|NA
TGTGCCAGCAGCTTGGCCGGTGACAGACGTAATTCACCCCTCCACTTT
CASSLAGDRRNSPLHF
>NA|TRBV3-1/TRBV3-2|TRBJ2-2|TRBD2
TGTGCCAGCAGTCGGGGACTAGCGGGGGGGTACACCGGGGAGCTGTTTTTT
CASSRGLAGGYTGELFF
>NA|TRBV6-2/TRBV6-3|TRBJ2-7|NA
TGTGCCAGCAGTTATCAGGGGTACTCCTACGAGCAGTACTTC
CASSYQGYSYEQYF
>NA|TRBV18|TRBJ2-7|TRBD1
TGTGCCAGCTCACGTGGACAGGGGGACGAGCAGTACTTC
CASSRGQGDEQYF
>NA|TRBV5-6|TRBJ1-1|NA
TGTGCCAGCAGCTTGCAGGGGTACACTGAAGCTTTCTTT
CASSLQGYTEAFF
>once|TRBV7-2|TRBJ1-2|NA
TGTGCCAGCAGCTTAGCGGGGCTGCTCTATGGCTACACCTTC
CASSLAGLLYGYTF
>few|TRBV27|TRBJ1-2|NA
TGTGCCAGCAGTCGGGACACGAGCTATGGCTACACCTTC
CASSRDTSYGYTF
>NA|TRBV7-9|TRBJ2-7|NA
TGTGCCAGCAGCTTAGCGCAGGGCGCCTCCTACGAGCAGTACTTC
CASSLAQGASYEQYF
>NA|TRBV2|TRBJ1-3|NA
TGTGCCAGCAGTGGCGGGACTGCCGATGGAAACACCATATATTTT
CASSGGTADGNTIYF
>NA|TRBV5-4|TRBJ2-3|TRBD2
TGTGCCAGCAGCCTTAGCGGGGGAAGCACAGATACGCAGTATTTT
CASSLSGGSTDTQYF
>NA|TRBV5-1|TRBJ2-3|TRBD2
TGCGCCAGCAGCTTGGAGGGACTAGCGGGGACCCGCACAGATACGCAGTATTTT
CASSLEGLAGTRTDTQYF
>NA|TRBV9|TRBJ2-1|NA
TGTGCCAGCAGCGTAGCCGGGACTCCAATTTACAATGAGCAGTTCTTC
CASSVAGTPIYNEQFF
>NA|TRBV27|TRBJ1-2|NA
TGTGCCAGCAGTTCACTACAGGGCCCACCCGGGGGCTACACCTTC
CASSSLQGPPGGYTF
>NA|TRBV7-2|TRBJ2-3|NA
TGTGCCAGCAGCTTGTTCATCACAGATACGCAGTATTTT
CASSLFITDTQYF
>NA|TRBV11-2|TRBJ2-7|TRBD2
TGTGCCAGCAGCTCCCTCAGTGGGGGGGTGGGTGAGCAGTACTTC
CASSSLSGGVGEQYF
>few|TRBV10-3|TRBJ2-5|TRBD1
TGTGCCATCACCGGCGGACAGGGACAGACCCAGTACTTC
CAITGGQGQTQYF
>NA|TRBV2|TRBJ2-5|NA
TGTGCCAGCAGTTCCTTCAGGGAGACCCAGTACTTC
CASSSFRETQYF
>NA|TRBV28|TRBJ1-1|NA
TGTGCCAGCAACCCCGTCAGGGAAACTGAAGCTTTCTTT
CASNPVRETEAFF
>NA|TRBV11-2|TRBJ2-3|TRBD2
TGTGCCAGCAGCTTAGAGATAGCGGGACCCAGCACAGATACGCAGTATTTT
CASSLEIAGPSTDTQYF
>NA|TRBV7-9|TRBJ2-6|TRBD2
TGTGCCAGCAGCCTTAGCGGGGCTGGGGCCAACGTCCTGACTTTC
CASSLSGAGANVLTF
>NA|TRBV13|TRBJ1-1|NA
TGTGCCAGCAGCTTCCGCGGGGGGAACACTGAAGCTTTCTTT
CASSFRGGNTEAFF
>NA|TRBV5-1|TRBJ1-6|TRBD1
TGCGCCAGCAGCGGGACAGCAAATAATTCACCCCTCCACTTT
CASSGTANNSPLHF
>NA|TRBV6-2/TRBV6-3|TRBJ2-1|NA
TGTGCCAGCAGTAATAGTTATGAGCAGTTCTTC
CASSNSYEQFF
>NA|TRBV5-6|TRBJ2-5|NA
TGTGCCAGCAGGCGGACGGGGGAGACCCAGTACTTC
CASRRTGETQYF
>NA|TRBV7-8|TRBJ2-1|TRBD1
TGTGCCAGCAGCCTGGACAGGGAAAATGAGCAGTTCTTC
CASSLDRENEQFF
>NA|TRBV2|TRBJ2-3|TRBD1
TGTGCCAGCAGTGTGGGACAGCCCACAGATACGCAGTATTTT
CASSVGQPTDTQYF
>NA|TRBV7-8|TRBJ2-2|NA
TGTGCCAGCAGCTCGTACACCAACACCGGGGAGCTGTTTTTT
CASSSYTNTGELFF
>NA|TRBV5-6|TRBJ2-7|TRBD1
TGTGCCAGCAGCCTCCGGGACAGGCCTACCTGGGATACCTACGAGCAGTACTTC
CASSLRDRPTWDTYEQYF